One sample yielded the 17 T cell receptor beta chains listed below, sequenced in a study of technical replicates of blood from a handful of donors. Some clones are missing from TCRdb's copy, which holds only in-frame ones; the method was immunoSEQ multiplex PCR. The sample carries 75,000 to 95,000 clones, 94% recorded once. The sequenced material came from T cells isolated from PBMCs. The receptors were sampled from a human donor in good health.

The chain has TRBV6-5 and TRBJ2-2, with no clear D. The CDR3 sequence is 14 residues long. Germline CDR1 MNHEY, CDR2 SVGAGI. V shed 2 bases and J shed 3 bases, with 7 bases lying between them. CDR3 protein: CASSYSGHTGELFF. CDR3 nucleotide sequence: TGTGCCAGCAGTTACAGTGGCCACACCGGGGAGCTGTTTTTT.

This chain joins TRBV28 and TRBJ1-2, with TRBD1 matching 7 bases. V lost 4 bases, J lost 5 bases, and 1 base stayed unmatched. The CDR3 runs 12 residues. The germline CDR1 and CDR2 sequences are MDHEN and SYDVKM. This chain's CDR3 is CASSWGQYGYTF. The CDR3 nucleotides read TGTGCCAGCAGTTGGGGACAGTATGGCTACACCTTC.

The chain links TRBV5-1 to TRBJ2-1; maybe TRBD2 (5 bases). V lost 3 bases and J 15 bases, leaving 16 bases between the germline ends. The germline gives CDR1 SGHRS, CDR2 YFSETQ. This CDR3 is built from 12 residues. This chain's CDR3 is CASSSSGTIGFF. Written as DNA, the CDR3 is TGCGCCAGCAGCTCCAGCGGTACAATCGGGTTCTTC.

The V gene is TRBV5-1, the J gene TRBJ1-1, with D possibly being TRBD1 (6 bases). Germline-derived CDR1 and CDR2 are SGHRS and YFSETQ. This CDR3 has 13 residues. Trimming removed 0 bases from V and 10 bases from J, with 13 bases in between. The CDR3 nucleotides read TGCGCCAGCAGCTTGGCGTCAGGGGTTTCAGCTTTCTTT. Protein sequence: CASSLASGVSAFF.

Here the CDR3 reads CASSLGGGVIYGYTF. The CDR3 DNA reads TGTGCCAGCAGCTTAGGAGGGGGAGTAATCTATGGCTACACCTTC. This chain links TRBV11-2 with TRBJ1-2, with D possibly TRBD1 on 6 matching bases. CDR1 is SGHAT, CDR2 FQNNGV, per germline. The CDR3 is 15 residues long. Trimming left V 1 base short and J 4 bases short, with 13 bases between.

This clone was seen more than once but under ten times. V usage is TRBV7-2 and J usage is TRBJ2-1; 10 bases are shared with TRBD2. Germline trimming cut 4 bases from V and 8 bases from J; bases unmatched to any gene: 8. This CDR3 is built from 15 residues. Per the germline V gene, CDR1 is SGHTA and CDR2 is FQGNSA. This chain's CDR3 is CASSSSGSRYYEQFF. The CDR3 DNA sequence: TGTGCCAGCAGCTCTAGCGGGAGCCGATATTATGAGCAGTTCTTC.

The CDR3 protein is CASSLRLASDTQYF. Written as DNA, the CDR3 is TGTGCCAGCAGTTTAAGGCTAGCATCGGATACGCAGTATTTT. The chain carries TRBV27 and TRBJ2-3; D perhaps matches TRBD2 (5 bases). Per the germline V gene, CDR1 is MNHEY and CDR2 is SMNVEV (reference sequence). This CDR3 contains 14 residues. Trimming pared 2 bases from V and 6 bases from J, leaving 12 bases between.

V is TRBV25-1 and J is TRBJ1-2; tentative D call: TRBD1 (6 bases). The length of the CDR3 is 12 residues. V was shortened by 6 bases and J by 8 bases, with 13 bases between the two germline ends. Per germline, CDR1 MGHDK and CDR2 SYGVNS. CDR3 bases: TGTGCCAGCAGCCTTGGGACATCGGGCTACACCTTC. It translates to CASSLGTSGYTF.

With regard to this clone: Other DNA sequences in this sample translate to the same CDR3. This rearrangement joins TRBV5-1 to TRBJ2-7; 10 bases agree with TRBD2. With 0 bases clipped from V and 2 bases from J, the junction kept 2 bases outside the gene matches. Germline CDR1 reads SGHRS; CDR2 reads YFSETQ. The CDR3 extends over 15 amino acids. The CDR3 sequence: CASSLGTSGPYEQYF. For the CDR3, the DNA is TGCGCCAGCAGCTTGGGGACTAGCGGTCCCTACGAGCAGTACTTC.

The CDR3 DNA reads as TGTGCCTGGAGCGAGTGGGCAGGGGGGGAGACCCAGTACTTC. It yields the protein CAWSEWAGGETQYF. The gene calls are TRBV30 and TRBJ2-5, with D maybe TRBD1 (7 bases). The germline V and J ends were trimmed by 3 bases and 5 bases, with 16 bases remaining between them. This CDR3 region has 14 residues. Germline assignment: CDR1 GTSNPN and CDR2 SVGIG (reference sequence). The full variable domain, in which reference TRBV30 and TRBJ2-5 provide the parts outside the CDR3, is SQTIHQWPATLVQPVGSPLSLECTVEGTSNPNLYWYRQAAGRGLQLLFYSVGIGQISSEVPQNLSASRPQDRQFILSSKKLLLSDSGFYLCAWSEWAGGETQYFGPGTRLLVL.

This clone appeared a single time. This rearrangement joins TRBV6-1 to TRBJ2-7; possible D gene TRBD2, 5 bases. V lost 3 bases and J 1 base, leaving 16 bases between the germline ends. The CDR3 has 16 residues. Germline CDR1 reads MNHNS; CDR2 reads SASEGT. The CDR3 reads CASSEERAGGSYEQYF. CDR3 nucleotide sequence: TGTGCCAGCAGTGAGGAACGGGCCGGAGGATCCTACGAGCAGTACTTC.

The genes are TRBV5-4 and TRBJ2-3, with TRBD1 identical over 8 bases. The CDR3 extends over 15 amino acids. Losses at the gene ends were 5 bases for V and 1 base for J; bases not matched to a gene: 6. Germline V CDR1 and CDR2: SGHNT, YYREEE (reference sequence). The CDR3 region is CASRGPGQGTDTQYF. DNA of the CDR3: TGTGCCAGCAGAGGACCGGGACAGGGCACAGATACGCAGTATTTT.

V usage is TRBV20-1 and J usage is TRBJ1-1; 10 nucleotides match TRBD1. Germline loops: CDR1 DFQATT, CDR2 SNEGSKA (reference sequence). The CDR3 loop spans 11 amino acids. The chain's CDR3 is CRHGQGVRAFF. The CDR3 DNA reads TGCAGACACGGACAGGGGGTAAGAGCTTTCTTT.

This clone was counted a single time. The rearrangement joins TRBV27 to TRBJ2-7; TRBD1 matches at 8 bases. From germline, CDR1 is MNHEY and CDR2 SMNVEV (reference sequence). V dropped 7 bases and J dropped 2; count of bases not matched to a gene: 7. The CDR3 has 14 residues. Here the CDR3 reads CASKLARGPYEQYF. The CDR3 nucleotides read TGTGCCAGCAAACTCGCCAGGGGGCCCTACGAGCAGTACTTC.

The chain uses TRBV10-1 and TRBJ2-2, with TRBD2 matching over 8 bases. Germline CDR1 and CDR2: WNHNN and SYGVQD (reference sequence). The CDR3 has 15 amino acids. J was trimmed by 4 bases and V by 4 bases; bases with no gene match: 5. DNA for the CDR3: TGCGCCAGCAGTGGCGCGGGGGGCAGCACCGGGGAGCTGTTTTTT. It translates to CASSGAGGSTGELFF.

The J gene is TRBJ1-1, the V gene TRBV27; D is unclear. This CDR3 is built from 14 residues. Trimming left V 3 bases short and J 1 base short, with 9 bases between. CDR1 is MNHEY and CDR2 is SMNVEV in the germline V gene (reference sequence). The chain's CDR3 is CASSFYPRNTEAFF. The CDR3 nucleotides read TGTGCCAGCAGTTTTTACCCTAGGAACACTGAAGCTTTCTTT.

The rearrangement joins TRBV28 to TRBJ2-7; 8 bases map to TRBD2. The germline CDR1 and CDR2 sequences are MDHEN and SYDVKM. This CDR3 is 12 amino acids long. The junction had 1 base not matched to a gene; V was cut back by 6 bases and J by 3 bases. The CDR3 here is CASRTSGYEQYF. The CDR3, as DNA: TGTGCCAGCAGAACTAGCGGCTACGAGCAGTACTTC. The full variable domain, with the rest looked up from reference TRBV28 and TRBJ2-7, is DVKVTQSSRYLVKRTGEKVFLECVQDMDHENMFWYRQDPGLGLRLIYFSYDVKMKEKGDIPEGYSVSREKKERFSLILESASTNQTSMYLCASRTSGYEQYFGPGTRLTVT.